This TCR beta chain comes out of a study of T cell clones after liver transplantation. Study information: Immunosuppression withdrawal was tried within 2 years after liver transplantation in this trial. Draws occurred before transplant, before withdrawal, and after complete or failed withdrawal. Findings and caveats of the study: Donor-reactive sequences fell more than third party-reactive ones, suggesting partial deletion. Migration into the graft, not deletion, may explain lost graft donor-reactive T cells.

Germline V gives CDR1 SGHTA, CDR2 FQGNSA. V shed 4 bases and J 8 bases; nucleotides not matched to a gene: 13. This CDR3 contains 16 residues. Assay used: immunoSEQ multiplex PCR; TCRdb lists only in-frame clones, some missing. The sample records about 72,000 clones, more than 75% being singletons. Notes on this clone: As yet, its antigen is unknown.

This sequence joins TRBV7-2 and TRBJ2-1; the match to TRBD2 covers 8 bases. This clonotype was obtained from a human donor who received a liver transplant. The sequenced sample was CD4+ T cells from blood, obtained before liver transplant. CDR3 loop: CASSSHGRANRYEQFF. Here the CDR3 DNA reads TGTGCCAGCAGCTCACACGGGAGGGCGAATCGGTATGAGCAGTTCTTC.